This T cell receptor (beta chain) was profiled in a study of blood T cell repertoires in COVID-19. The wider study: Sites in the United States, Italy and Spain provided acute and convalescent COVID-19 samples. T cells, B-cell-depleted T cells, or PBMCs supplied cDNA or gDNA.

V lost 7 bases, J lost 5 bases, and 15 bases lay in between. Germline CDR1 reads SGHRS; CDR2 reads YFSETQ. CDR3 size: 13 residues. In the source study's methods: Estimates of nucleated cell counts were drawn from the amplification of reference gene primers. Using immunoSEQ multiplex PCR, the repertoire was profiled, and TCRdb retains in-frame clones only, with some absent. V, J and clone size derive from that table, while D and trimming were established from the DNA sequence. The sample has tens of thousands of clones, 80% to 90% seen once. The sequencing sample was made of peripheral blood. This clonotype was obtained from a man aged 50-59 years with acute or convalescent COVID-19. The gene calls are TRBV5-1 and TRBJ2-5; the D gene is possibly TRBD1 (6 bases). CDR3 protein: CASGNTGLETQYF. The CDR3 nucleotides read TGCGCCAGCGGAAATACAGGGTTGGAGACCCAGTACTTC.